Each of the 5 T cell receptor beta chains below was sequenced from the same sample in a study of blood T cell repertoires in COVID-19. Profiled with immunoSEQ multiplex PCR; TCRdb holds only in-frame clones, not every one. The table shows 140,000 to 150,000 clones, with around 90% occurring only once. The sample comprised peripheral blood. These receptors originate from a woman between 50 and 59 years old with acute or convalescent COVID-19.

The genes are TRBV5-1 and TRBJ2-3, with D possibly being TRBD2 (5 bases). V dropped 0 bases and J dropped 6 bases, with 11 bases sitting between them. The CDR3 has 14 residues. Germline V CDR1 and CDR2: SGHRS, YFSETQ. The CDR3 DNA reads as TGCGCCAGCAGCTTGGAACGGGGTTTGGATACGCAGTATTTT. Residues: CASSLERGLDTQYF.

This chain uses TRBV9 with TRBJ2-2, with D perhaps matching TRBD2 (6 bases). Germline V gene data show CDR1 as SGDLS and CDR2 as YYNGEE. Trimming removed 2 bases at V and 2 bases at J, with 7 bases between. The CDR3 is 14 residues long. The CDR3 DNA reads as TGTGCCAGCAGCGTGGGAGGCAACACCGGGGAGCTGTTTTTT. This codes for CASSVGGNTGELFF.

The CDR3 region is CASSLLGTSSSYEQYF. CDR3 coding DNA: TGTGCCAGCAGTTTACTCGGGACATCGAGCTCCTACGAGCAGTACTTC. The gene calls are TRBV28 and TRBJ2-7; tentatively, D is TRBD1 (6 bases). Germline assignment: CDR1 MDHEN and CDR2 SYDVKM. V shed 2 bases and J shed 0 bases, with 14 bases lying between them. The CDR3 contains 16 residues.

The chain uses TRBV6-1 and TRBJ1-4; D unclear. V lost 2 bases and J lost 4, with 8 bases in between. Germline assignment: CDR1 MNHNS and CDR2 SASEGT. This CDR3 contains 14 residues. The DNA for the CDR3 is TGTGCCAGCAGTGAACCGGGGTTTAATGAAAAACTGTTTTTT. Its protein product is CASSEPGFNEKLFF.

This clone came up a few times. V is TRBV19 and J is TRBJ1-1; D remains unclear. The CDR3 covers 13 residues. The V end was cut by 6 bases, the J end by 0 bases, with 8 bases between. Germline values: CDR1 LNHDA, CDR2 SQIVND (reference sequence). This CDR3 is CASSPGMNTEAFF. The CDR3 nucleotides read TGTGCCAGTAGCCCGGGAATGAACACTGAAGCTTTCTTT.